A single sample is the source of the 23 T cell receptor beta chains below, sequenced in a study of cytomegalovirus exposure and HLA in healthy donors. This table comes from immunoSEQ multiplex PCR, and its TCRdb copy is limited to in-frame clones, with some not included. The table has roughly 120,000 clones, around nine tenths seen once; the top ten hold about 4%. Sequenced: PBMCs. The origin of the receptors is a man aged 18 to 29 in good health and CMV-seropositive.

V is TRBV6-5 and J is TRBJ2-7; 7 nucleotides agree with TRBD2. Losses at the gene ends were 4 bases for V and 3 bases for J; bases not matched to a gene: 9. CDR1 MNHEY and CDR2 SVGAGI come from the germline V gene. There are 15 residues in the CDR3. For the CDR3, the DNA is TGTGCCAGCAGTTCCGGGGGGAGGGGAGACTACGAGCAGTACTTC. Its translation is CASSSGGRGDYEQYF.

This rearrangement joins TRBV6-5 to TRBJ1-2, with D unresolved. Germline V gives CDR1 MNHEY, CDR2 SVGAGI. V was cut by 6 bases and J by 9 bases, with 14 bases left in between. This CDR3 is 12 amino acids long. CDR3 sequence reads: CASSPGITSYTF. CDR3 coding DNA: TGTGCCAGCAGCCCCGGGATTACGAGCTACACCTTC.

The chain has TRBV15 and TRBJ2-2; maybe TRBD1 (5 bases). From germline, CDR1 is LNHNV and CDR2 YYDKDF (reference sequence). The CDR3 extends over 12 amino acids. Trimming left V 4 bases short and J 9 bases short, with 9 bases between. The DNA of the CDR3 is TGTGCCACCAGCAATTGGGGCAGGGAGCTGTTTTTT. It is translated as CATSNWGRELFF.

The CDR3 is CASSPGLSGELFF. CDR3 coding DNA: TGTGCCAGCAGCCCAGGACTTTCCGGGGAGCTGTTTTTT. The chain carries TRBV27 and TRBJ2-2; tentatively, D is TRBD2 (5 bases). This CDR3 contains 13 residues. V lost 6 bases, J lost 6 bases, and 11 bases lay in between. In germline, CDR1 is MNHEY, CDR2 SMNVEV (reference sequence).

The rearrangement links TRBV6-1 to TRBJ2-2; no firm D call. CDR3 length: 15 residues. Trimming removed 7 bases at V and 2 bases at J, with 14 bases between. The V gene's germline CDR1 is MNHNS and CDR2 SASEGT. The chain's CDR3 is CASILRIFNTGELFF. The CDR3 nucleotides are TGTGCCAGCATCCTCAGAATTTTCAACACCGGGGAGCTGTTTTTT.

V gene TRBV5-1 combines with J gene TRBJ1-1; 7 nucleotides align to TRBD1. Trimming at V came to 3 bases and at J to 0 bases, leaving 11 bases not matched to a gene. CDR3 size: 17 residues. Germline values: CDR1 SGHRS, CDR2 YFSETQ. CDR3 bases: TGCGCCAGCAGCTCCACTCTGACAGGGACCATGAACACTGAAGCTTTCTTT. As protein: CASSSTLTGTMNTEAFF.

The CDR3 reads CASSRTTGGGTGYTF. The CDR3 DNA reads as TGTGCCAGCAGCCGCACGACAGGGGGCGGAACGGGCTACACCTTC. The genes are TRBV28 and TRBJ1-2; 10 nucleotides match TRBD1. The CDR3 loop spans 15 amino acids. After removal of 6 bases from V and 8 bases from J, the junction contained 12 bases not matched to a gene. Germline V gene data show CDR1 as MDHEN and CDR2 as SYDVKM.

This clone was counted a single time. The chain carries TRBV7-6 and TRBJ1-3; TRBD1 might be the D (6 bases). V dropped 3 bases and J dropped 0 bases, with 15 bases sitting between them. This CDR3 is 17 amino acids long. Germline-derived CDR1 and CDR2 are SGHVS and FNYEAQ. For the CDR3, the DNA is TGTGCCAGCAGCTTGGTCGGACAGAGAGACTCTGGAAACACCATATATTTT. It is translated as CASSLVGQRDSGNTIYF. The variable domain in full, with the rest retrieved from reference TRBV7-6 and TRBJ1-3, is GAGVSQSPRYKVTKRGQDVALRCDPISGHVSLYWYRQALGQGPEFLTYFNYEAQQDKSGLPNDRFSAERPEGSISTLTIQRTEQRDSAMYRCASSLVGQRDSGNTIYFGEGSWLTVV.

This clone showed up just once. The chain carries TRBV29-1 and TRBJ2-5; D not resolved. This CDR3 comprises 11 residues. Germline CDR1 reads SQVTM; CDR2 reads ANQGSEA. Trimming cost V 4 bases and J 5 bases, with 8 bases left between them. The CDR3 sequence is CSVVPRETQYF. CDR3 DNA sequence: TGCAGCGTTGTCCCGCGGGAGACCCAGTACTTC.

The V gene is TRBV4-1, the J gene TRBJ2-1; D not certain. V was clipped by 1 base and J by 12 bases, with 13 bases between them. CDR1 is MGHRA and CDR2 is YSYEKL in the germline V gene. This CDR3 is 13 amino acids long. The CDR3 is CASSQVSATGQFF. CDR3 bases: TGCGCCAGCAGCCAAGTGTCCGCGACGGGGCAGTTCTTC.

The chain has TRBV4-2 and TRBJ2-3; D is unresolved. This CDR3 spans 15 amino acids. Trimming stripped 0 bases from V and 2 bases from J, with 9 bases between. Germline CDR1 LGHNA, CDR2 YNFKEQ. The CDR3 DNA is TGTGCCAGCAGCCAAGAGTCTTCCCCCACAGATACGCAGTATTTT. Its protein is CASSQESSPTDTQYF.

V is TRBV18 and J is TRBJ2-4; no clear D. This CDR3 spans 14 amino acids. The germline CDR1 and CDR2 sequences are KGHSH and LQKENI. Trimming stripped 3 bases from V and 0 bases from J, with 6 bases between. The CDR3 DNA sequence: TGTGCCAGCTCACCGGCGGTAGCCAAAAACATTCAGTACTTC. Protein sequence: CASSPAVAKNIQYF.

The chain has TRBV18 and TRBJ1-1; D is possibly TRBD1 (6 bases). Germline V CDR1 and CDR2: KGHSH, LQKENI. The CDR3 runs 14 residues. V gave up 4 bases and J gave up 2 bases, with 11 bases separating them. Here the CDR3 reads CASSQTDSNTEAFF. The CDR3 DNA follows: TGTGCCAGCTCACAGACGGACAGCAACACTGAAGCTTTCTTT.

This chain uses TRBV10-3 with TRBJ2-7, with 9 bases lining up with TRBD1. Looked up from germline, CDR1 is ENHRY and CDR2 is SYGVKD. CDR3 size: 15 residues. V was pared by 5 bases and J by 2 bases, with 7 bases of the junction left unmatched. The CDR3 region has the DNA TGTGCCATCAGTAGGGGGACAGGGAATCCCTACGAGCAGTACTTC. This codes for CAISRGTGNPYEQYF.

The chain joins TRBV6-5 to TRBJ2-7, with D perhaps matching TRBD2 (5 bases). CDR3 size: 14 residues. V was shortened by 0 bases and J by 5 bases, with 11 bases between the two germline ends. Per the germline V gene, CDR1 is MNHEY and CDR2 is SVGAGI. CDR3 in DNA: TGTGCCAGCAGTTACTCCGGGAATACCGACGAGCAGTACTTC. Its protein is CASSYSGNTDEQYF.

This clone turned up a few times. The chain is built from TRBV10-1 and TRBJ1-2; D remains unclear. CDR3 length equals 15 residues. Germline V gene data show CDR1 as WNHNN and CDR2 as SYGVQD (reference sequence). Deletions cut 8 bases from V and 8 bases from J, with 24 bases between. CDR3 in amino acids: CASPTVRQTSTGYTF. The CDR3 DNA follows: TGCGCCAGCCCCACTGTGCGGCAAACCTCAACAGGCTACACCTTC.

This clone was observed once. V gene TRBV6-1 combines with J gene TRBJ1-5; D is perhaps TRBD1 (5 bases). Trimming cost V 6 bases and J 0 bases, with 9 bases left between them. This CDR3 is 14 amino acids long. Germline lookup yields CDR1 MNHNS and CDR2 SASEGT. CDR3 nucleotides: TGTGCCAGCAGCGACAGCTATAGCAATCAGCCCCAGCATTTT. This gives the protein CASSDSYSNQPQHF.

This chain connects TRBV7-9 to TRBJ2-1, with 9 bases matching TRBD2. Germline V gives CDR1 SEHNR, CDR2 FQNEAQ (reference sequence). The CDR3 length is 15 residues. V lost 1 base and J lost 6; bases outside the gene matches: 4. The CDR3 nucleotides read TGTGCCAGCAGCTTAGGGCCTAGCGGGGTCAATGAGCAGTTCTTC. This sequence encodes CASSLGPSGVNEQFF.

The V gene is TRBV6-5, the J gene TRBJ1-2; TRBD1 aligns across 8 bases. The germline CDR1 and CDR2 sequences are MNHEY and SVGAGI. CDR3 size: 15 residues. J lost 2 bases, V lost 0 bases, and 2 bases had no gene match. CDR3: CASSYSRTGNYGYTF. For the CDR3, the DNA is TGTGCCAGCAGTTACTCGCGGACAGGGAACTATGGCTACACCTTC.

V gene TRBV6-4 combines with J gene TRBJ1-2; TRBD1 matches 7 bases. V gave up 4 bases and J gave up 6 bases; unmatched junction bases: 11. The CDR3 loop spans 15 amino acids. Germline assignment: CDR1 MRHNA and CDR2 SNTAGT. The CDR3 nucleotides are TGTGCCAGCAGTGTAAGAGATGGAGGGGGCGATGGCTACACCTTC. Its protein product is CASSVRDGGGDGYTF.

This CDR3 reads CASIGTGDDEQFF. CDR3 DNA: TGTGCCAGCATAGGGACAGGGGATGATGAGCAGTTCTTC. The J gene is TRBJ2-1, the V gene TRBV2; 10 bases line up with TRBD1. The J segment lost 8 bases and the V segment lost 7 bases, leaving 5 bases of the junction unmatched. Germline V gene lookup returns CDR1 SNHLY and CDR2 FYNNEI. The CDR3 is 13 residues long.

This clone is a singleton in its sample. The chain carries TRBV2 and TRBJ2-1; 11 positions agree with TRBD1. The CDR3 runs 15 residues. Germline values: CDR1 SNHLY, CDR2 FYNNEI. Trimming took 6 bases from V and 3 from J; bases not matched to a gene: 4. CDR3 DNA sequence: TGTGCCAGCAGCCAGGGACAGGGGGTCTACAATGAGCAGTTCTTC. Translated: CASSQGQGVYNEQFF.

This clone has at least ten counts. The chain couples TRBV15 to TRBJ1-4; D is possibly TRBD1 (5 bases). V was shortened by 0 bases and J by 6 bases, with 17 bases between the two germline ends. The V gene's germline CDR1 is LNHNV and CDR2 YYDKDF (reference sequence). The CDR3 totals 17 residues. The CDR3 coding sequence is TGTGCCACCAGCAGAGATGGCGGGGGGGAAGCCTATGAAAAACTGTTTTTT. Amino acids: CATSRDGGGEAYEKLFF.